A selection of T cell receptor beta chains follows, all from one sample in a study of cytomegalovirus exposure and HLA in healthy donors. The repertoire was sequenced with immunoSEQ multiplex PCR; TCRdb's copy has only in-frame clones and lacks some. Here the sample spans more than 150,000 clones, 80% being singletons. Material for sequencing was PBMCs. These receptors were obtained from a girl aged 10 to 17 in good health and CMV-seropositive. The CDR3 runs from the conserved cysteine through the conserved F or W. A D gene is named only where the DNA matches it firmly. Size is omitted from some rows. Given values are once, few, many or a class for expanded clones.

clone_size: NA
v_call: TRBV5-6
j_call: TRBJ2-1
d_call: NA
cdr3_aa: CASSLDPGNYNEQFF
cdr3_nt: TGTGCCAGCAGCTTGGATCCAGGGAACTACAATGAGCAGTTCTTC

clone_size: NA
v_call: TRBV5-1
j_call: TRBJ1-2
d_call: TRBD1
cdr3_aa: CASSSDRGYGYTF
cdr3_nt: TGCGCCAGCAGCTCGGACAGGGGTTATGGCTACACCTTC

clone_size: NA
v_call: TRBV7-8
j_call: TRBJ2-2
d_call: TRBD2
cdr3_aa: CASSPRSGRTNTGELFF
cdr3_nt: TGTGCCAGCAGCCCCCGTAGCGGGAGAACGAACACCGGGGAGCTGTTTTTT

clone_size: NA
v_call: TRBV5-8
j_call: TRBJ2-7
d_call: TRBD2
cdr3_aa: CASSFLWTSGSSYEQYF
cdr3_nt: TGTGCCAGCAGCTTTCTATGGACTAGCGGGAGCTCCTACGAGCAGTACTTC

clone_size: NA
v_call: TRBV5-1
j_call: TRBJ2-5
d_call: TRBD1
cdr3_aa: CASSQGQNQETQYF
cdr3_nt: TGCGCCAGCAGCCAGGGACAGAACCAAGAGACCCAGTACTTC

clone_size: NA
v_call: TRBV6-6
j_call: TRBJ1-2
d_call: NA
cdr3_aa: CASSYRGSGGYTF
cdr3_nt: TGTGCCAGCAGTTACAGGGGGTCGGGTGGCTACACCTTC

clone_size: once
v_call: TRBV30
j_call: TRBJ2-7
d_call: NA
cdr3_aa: CACRTLYEQYF
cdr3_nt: TGTGCCTGCCGGACACTGTACGAGCAGTACTTC

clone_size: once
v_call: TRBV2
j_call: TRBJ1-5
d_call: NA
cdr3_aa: CASSLFSNQPQHF
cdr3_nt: TGTGCCAGCAGTCTATTTAGCAATCAGCCCCAGCATTTT

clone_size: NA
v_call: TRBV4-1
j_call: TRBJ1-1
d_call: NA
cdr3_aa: CASSPDPGFNTEAFF
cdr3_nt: TGCGCCAGCAGCCCGGACCCAGGGTTTAACACTGAAGCTTTCTTT

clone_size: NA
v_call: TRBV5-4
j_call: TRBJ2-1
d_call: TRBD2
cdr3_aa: CASSLGGSSGEQFF
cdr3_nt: TGTGCCAGCAGCTTGGGCGGGAGTAGTGGTGAGCAGTTCTTC

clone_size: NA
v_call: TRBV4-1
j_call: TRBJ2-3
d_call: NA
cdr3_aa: CASSLLGLVRWDTQYF
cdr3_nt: TGCGCCAGCAGCCTGTTGGGACTTGTGAGATGGGATACGCAGTATTTT

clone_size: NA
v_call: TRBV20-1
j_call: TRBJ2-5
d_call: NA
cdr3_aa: CSAREETQYF
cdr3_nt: TGCAGTGCCCGGGAGGAGACCCAGTACTTC

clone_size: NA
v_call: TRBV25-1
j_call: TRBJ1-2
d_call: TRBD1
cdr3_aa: CASSSSDRADGYTF
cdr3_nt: TGTGCCAGCAGCTCCTCCGACAGGGCGGATGGCTACACCTTC

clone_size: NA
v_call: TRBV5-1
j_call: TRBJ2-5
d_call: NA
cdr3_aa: CASSSVGVTQETQYF
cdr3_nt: TGCGCCAGCAGCTCGGTTGGAGTAACACAAGAGACCCAGTACTTC

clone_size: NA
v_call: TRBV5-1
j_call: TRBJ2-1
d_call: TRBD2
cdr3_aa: CASSPTPGTSGVDEQFF
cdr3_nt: TGCGCCAGCAGCCCAACTCCTGGGACTAGCGGGGTGGATGAGCAGTTCTTC

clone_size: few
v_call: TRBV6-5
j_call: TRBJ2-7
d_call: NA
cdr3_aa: CASSYSGRFNHEQYF
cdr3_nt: TGTGCCAGCAGTTACTCGGGGCGTTTCAACCACGAGCAGTACTTC

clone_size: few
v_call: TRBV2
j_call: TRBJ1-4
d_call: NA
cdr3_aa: CASSEERGLREKLFF
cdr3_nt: TGTGCCAGCAGTGAAGAGAGAGGGTTGCGTGAAAAACTGTTTTTT

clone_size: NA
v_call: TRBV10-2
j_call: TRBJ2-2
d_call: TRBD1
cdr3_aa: CASHRQGASTGELFF
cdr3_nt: TGCGCCAGCCACCGACAGGGGGCGAGCACCGGGGAGCTGTTTTTT

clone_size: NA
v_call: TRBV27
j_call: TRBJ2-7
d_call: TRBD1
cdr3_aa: CASSLSWTGSEQYF
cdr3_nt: TGTGCCAGCAGTTTATCTTGGACAGGGTCCGAGCAGTACTTC

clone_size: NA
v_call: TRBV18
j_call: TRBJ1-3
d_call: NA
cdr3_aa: CASSPQEGSRGNTIYF
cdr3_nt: TGTGCCAGCTCACCACAGGAGGGGAGCAGGGGAAACACCATATATTTT

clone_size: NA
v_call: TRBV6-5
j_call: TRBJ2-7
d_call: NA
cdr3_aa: CASRGGLLFSYEQYF
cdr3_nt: TGTGCCAGCAGGGGCGGACTGCTGTTCTCCTACGAGCAGTACTTC

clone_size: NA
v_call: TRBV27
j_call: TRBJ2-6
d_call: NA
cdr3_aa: CASSFQISGANVLTF
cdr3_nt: TGTGCCAGCAGTTTCCAGATCTCTGGGGCCAACGTCCTGACTTTC

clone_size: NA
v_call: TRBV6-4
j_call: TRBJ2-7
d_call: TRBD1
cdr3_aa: CASSDSETGAHEQYF
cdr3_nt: TGTGCCAGCAGTGACTCGGAGACAGGGGCCCACGAGCAGTACTTC

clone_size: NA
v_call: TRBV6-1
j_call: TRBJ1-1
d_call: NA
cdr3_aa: CASIREGQPYTEAFF
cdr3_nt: TGTGCCAGCATTCGGGAAGGACAGCCTTACACTGAAGCTTTCTTT

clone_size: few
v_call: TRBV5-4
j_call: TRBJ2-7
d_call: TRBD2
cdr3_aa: CASSGGASGNQEQYF
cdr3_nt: TGTGCCAGCAGCGGGGGGGCTAGCGGGAACCAAGAGCAGTACTTC

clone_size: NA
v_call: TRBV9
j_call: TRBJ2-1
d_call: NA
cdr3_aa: CASSVAGFSHNEQFF
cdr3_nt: TGTGCCAGCAGCGTCGCGGGATTCAGTCACAATGAGCAGTTCTTC

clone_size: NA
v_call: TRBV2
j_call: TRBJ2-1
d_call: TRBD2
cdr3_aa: CASTPGTSGGRDEQFF
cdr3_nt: TGTGCCAGCACCCCCGGGACTAGCGGGGGGAGGGATGAGCAGTTCTTC

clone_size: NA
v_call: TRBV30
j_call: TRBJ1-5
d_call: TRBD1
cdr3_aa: CAWRGQGANQPQHF
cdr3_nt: TGTGCCTGGAGAGGTCAGGGGGCGAATCAGCCCCAGCATTTT

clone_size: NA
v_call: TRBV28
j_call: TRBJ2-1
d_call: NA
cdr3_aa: CASASGSSYNEQFF
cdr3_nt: TGTGCCAGCGCCTCGGGGAGCTCCTACAATGAGCAGTTCTTC

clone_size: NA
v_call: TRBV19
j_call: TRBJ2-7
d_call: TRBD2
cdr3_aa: CASSSLTSGVPYEQYF
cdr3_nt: TGTGCCAGTAGTTCTTTGACTAGCGGGGTACCCTACGAGCAGTACTTC

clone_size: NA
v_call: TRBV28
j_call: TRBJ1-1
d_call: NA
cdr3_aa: CASSLWGGEGTEAFF
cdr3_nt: TGTGCCAGCAGTTTATGGGGAGGGGAAGGCACTGAAGCTTTCTTT

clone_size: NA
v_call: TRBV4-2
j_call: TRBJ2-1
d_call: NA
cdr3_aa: CASSHIPWGRRYEQFF
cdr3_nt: TGTGCCAGCAGCCATATTCCATGGGGCCGTCGCTATGAGCAGTTCTTC